The 17 T cell receptor beta chains listed next were all sequenced from one sample in a study of cytomegalovirus exposure and HLA in healthy donors. It was with 60 Vbeta and 13 Jbeta primers that the PCR ran. Sequenced by immunoSEQ multiplex PCR; TCRdb stores in-frame clones only, minus some. The repertoire table contains approximately 100,000 clones. The sample taken for sequencing was PBMCs. All receptors derive from a man over 45 in good health and CMV-seropositive.

V usage is TRBV18 and J usage is TRBJ1-3, with unresolved D. The CDR3 consists of 18 residues. The germline V gene encodes CDR1 KGHSH and CDR2 LQKENI. Trimming took off 3 bases at V and 0 bases at J, with 18 bases between the two ends. As DNA, the CDR3 is TGTGCCAGCTCACCTCAACTTTCCGACCCAGGCTCTGGAAACACCATATATTTT. Amino acid sequence: CASSPQLSDPGSGNTIYF.

The V and J genes are TRBV4-1 and TRBJ2-2; no clear D gene. V lost 1 base, J lost 1 base, and 4 bases lay in between. CDR1 and CDR2 (germline): MGHRA, YSYEKL. The CDR3 covers 14 residues. As DNA, the CDR3 is TGCGCCAGCAGCCAAGTCAGGAACACCGGGGAGCTGTTTTTT. It yields the protein CASSQVRNTGELFF.

The CDR3 spells CASKGTGVNQPQHF. CDR3 sequence (DNA): TGTGCCAGCAAGGGGACAGGGGTTAATCAGCCCCAGCATTTT. The V and J genes are TRBV28 and TRBJ1-5; 10 bases map to TRBD1. The germline gives CDR1 MDHEN, CDR2 SYDVKM. With 7 bases clipped from V and 4 bases from J, the junction kept 4 bases outside the gene matches. This CDR3 has 14 amino acids.

The genes are TRBV10-2 and TRBJ2-2; 8 nucleotides agree with TRBD2. Unmatched junction bases numbered 4, after V lost 4 bases and J lost 6 bases. CDR3 length: 14 amino acids. Germline V gene sequence: CDR1 WSHSY, CDR2 SAAADI. CDR3 protein: CASSGLAGPGELFF. CDR3 in DNA: TGCGCCAGCAGTGGGCTAGCGGGTCCCGGGGAGCTGTTTTTT.

V gene TRBV6-1 combines with J gene TRBJ1-1; no clear D. CDR3 length: 14 residues. CDR1 MNHNS and CDR2 SASEGT come from the germline V gene. V lost 2 bases, J lost 3 bases, and 10 bases lay in between. The CDR3 DNA sequence: TGTGCCAGCAGTGAACTAGGCAGTTACACTGAAGCTTTCTTT. It translates to CASSELGSYTEAFF.

V usage is TRBV7-2 and J usage is TRBJ2-7; D might be TRBD1 (6 bases). Germline V CDR1 and CDR2: SGHTA, FQGNSA. Trimming removed 3 bases at V and 3 bases at J, with 15 bases between. CDR3 size: 15 residues. The CDR3: CASSLGQQSLYEQYV. In DNA form, the CDR3 reads TGTGCCAGCAGCTTGGGACAACAGAGTCTCTACGAGCAGTACGTC.

CDR3 region: CATSRGGQGQETQYF. For the CDR3, the DNA is TGTGCCACCAGCAGGGGGGGACAGGGTCAAGAGACCCAGTACTTC. The rearrangement links TRBV15 to TRBJ2-5; 9 bases are shared with TRBD1. Trimming removed 3 bases from V and 2 bases from J; junction bases left unmatched: 4. CDR3 length: 15 amino acids. From germline, CDR1 is LNHNV and CDR2 YYDKDF (reference sequence).

The chain is built from TRBV4-2 and TRBJ1-5; D is possibly TRBD1 (5 bases). The CDR3 extends over 13 amino acids. CDR1 and CDR2 (germline): LGHNA, YNFKEQ. Trimming removed 3 bases from V and 4 bases from J, with 7 bases in between. The DNA for the CDR3 is TGTGCCAGCAGCCAGACAGATAATCAGCCCCAGCATTTT. It specifies CASSQTDNQPQHF.

The chain combines TRBV27 with TRBJ1-1; D unresolved. With 3 bases removed from V and 1 base from J, the gap between germline ends came to 6 bases. This CDR3 is built from 13 residues. The germline V gene has CDR1 MNHEY and CDR2 SMNVEV (reference sequence). As DNA, the CDR3 is TGTGCCAGCAGTTTGGCGGAGAACACTGAAGCTTTCTTT. Translated, it gives CASSLAENTEAFF.

This rearrangement joins TRBV5-1 to TRBJ2-3; no firm D call. V dropped 7 bases and J dropped 0 bases, with 9 bases sitting between them. The CDR3 loop spans 13 amino acids. CDR1 and CDR2 (germline): SGHRS, YFSETQ. CDR3 nucleotide sequence: TGCGCCAGCTCTGAGCGCAGCACAGATACGCAGTATTTT. Translating gives CASSERSTDTQYF. Full variable domain (missing parts from reference TRBV5-1 and TRBJ2-3): KAGVTQTPRYLIKTRGQQVTLSCSPISGHRSVSWYQQTPGQGLQFLFEYFSETQRNKGNFPGRFSGRQFSNSRSEMNVSTLELGDSALYLCASSERSTDTQYFGPGTRLTVL.

This chain uses TRBV7-6 with TRBJ1-3; D is unclear. Trimming removed 1 base at V and 0 bases at J, with 13 bases between. The CDR3 is 17 amino acids. Looked up from germline, CDR1 is SGHVS and CDR2 is FNYEAQ. CDR3 sequence (DNA): TGTGCCAGCAGCTTAGGGCACTATTCAAGCTCTGGAAACACCATATATTTT. Translating it yields CASSLGHYSSSGNTIYF.

The V call is TRBV2, the J call TRBJ2-3; no firm D call. The V gene lost 7 bases and the J gene lost 0 bases, with 8 bases spanning the gap. The CDR3 has 13 residues. Germline V lookup: CDR1 SNHLY, CDR2 FYNNEI. The CDR3 is CASKPSSTDTQYF. In DNA form, the CDR3 reads TGTGCCAGCAAGCCCTCTAGCACAGATACGCAGTATTTT.

The rearrangement joins TRBV2 to TRBJ2-7, with a weak D call TRBD2 (6 bases). The CDR3 has 14 amino acids. Germline CDR1 reads SNHLY; CDR2 reads FYNNEI. Deletions cut 8 bases from V and 4 bases from J, with 18 bases between. CDR3 sequence (DNA): TGTGCCAGCTCCCGGGACTTAGGAGTGTACGAGCAGTACGTC. Its protein product is CASSRDLGVYEQYV.

V gene TRBV15 combines with J gene TRBJ1-2; D unclear. The CDR3 consists of 15 residues. The ends were cut back, 0 bases at V and 8 bases at J, with 16 bases in the middle. Germline V CDR1 and CDR2: LNHNV, YYDKDF (reference sequence). The CDR3 coding sequence is TGTGCCACCAGCAGAGATCGTGGGAGTCGGGTAGGCTACACCTTC. It codes for CATSRDRGSRVGYTF.

This CDR3 reads CASSPEAGNNQPQHF. The CDR3 region has the DNA TGCGCCAGCAGCCCAGAGGCAGGGAACAATCAGCCCCAGCATTTT. The J gene is TRBJ1-5, the V gene TRBV4-3; tentatively, D is TRBD1 (5 bases). This CDR3 is 15 amino acids long. Germline CDR1 LGHNA, CDR2 YSLEER. The V end was cut by 4 bases, the J end by 3 bases, with 13 bases between.

The rearrangement links TRBV4-2 to TRBJ2-5; the D gene is possibly TRBD2 (6 bases). CDR3 length: 14 amino acids. Germline lookup yields CDR1 LGHNA and CDR2 YNFKEQ. Trimming removed 2 bases from V and 5 bases from J, with 12 bases in between. CDR3 in amino acids: CASSQPGVGETQYF. The CDR3 DNA reads TGTGCCAGCAGCCAACCGGGAGTCGGGGAGACCCAGTACTTC.

This chain uses TRBV4-3 with TRBJ2-7; the match to TRBD2 covers 8 bases. Trimming took 3 bases from V and 2 from J; bases not matched to a gene: 9. In germline, CDR1 is LGHNA, CDR2 YSLEER. This CDR3 is 16 amino acids long. CDR3 region: CASSHSGLAGAYEQYF. In DNA form, the CDR3 reads TGCGCCAGCAGCCATTCCGGACTAGCAGGGGCCTACGAGCAGTACTTC.